What follows are 22 T cell receptor beta chains derived from one specimen sequenced in a study of neoadjuvant anti-PD-1 for oral cavity cancer. Produced via immunoSEQ multiplex PCR; TCRdb's table is partial and in-frame only. This table has tens of thousands of clones, roughly two fifths appearing once. Time point: after neoadjuvant nivolumab, at surgical resection. This sample comprised tumor tissue, obtained after nivolumab (anti-PD-1) treatment. The receptors come from a person between 40 and 85 years old with oral cavity squamous cell carcinoma.

This chain's CDR3 is CASSFTGGPMETQYF. The CDR3 bases are TGCGCCAGCAGCTTTACGGGGGGCCCGATGGAGACCCAGTACTTC. The gene calls are TRBV5-1 and TRBJ2-5; tentative D call: TRBD2 (7 bases). CDR3 length equals 15 residues. Trimming took off 2 bases at V and 5 bases at J, with 16 bases between the two ends. Germline V CDR1 and CDR2: SGHRS, YFSETQ. Filled out from reference TRBV5-1 and TRBJ2-5, the complete variable domain reads KAGVTQTPRYLIKTRGQQVTLSCSPISGHRSVSWYQQTPGQGLQFLFEYFSETQRNKGNFPGRFSGRQFSNSRSEMNVSTLELGDSALYLCASSFTGGPMETQYFGPGTRLLVL.

This chain links TRBV5-1 with TRBJ2-7, with D possibly matching TRBD1 (6 bases). Germline V gene sequence: CDR1 SGHRS, CDR2 YFSETQ. Trimming took off 4 bases at V and 5 bases at J, with 16 bases between the two ends. CDR3 size: 14 residues. CDR3 nucleotides: TGCGCCAGCAGCCAGTCATCCAGGGGCCACGAGCAGTACTTC. Its protein is CASSQSSRGHEQYF. Using reference TRBV5-1 and TRBJ2-7 for the parts outside the CDR3, the full variable domain is KAGVTQTPRYLIKTRGQQVTLSCSPISGHRSVSWYQQTPGQGLQFLFEYFSETQRNKGNFPGRFSGRQFSNSRSEMNVSTLELGDSALYLCASSQSSRGHEQYFGPGTRLTVT.

V and J are TRBV2 and TRBJ2-1; no definite D call. Germline V lookup: CDR1 SNHLY, CDR2 FYNNEI. The V and J ends lost 6 bases and 3 bases respectively, with 6 bases between them. The CDR3 consists of 12 residues. CDR3 sequence reads: CASRQHYNEQFF. The CDR3 coding sequence is TGTGCCAGCAGGCAACACTACAATGAGCAGTTCTTC.

Sample share makes this clone medium-sized. This chain uses TRBV7-9 with TRBJ1-2; D not certain. This CDR3 comprises 12 residues. V gave up 5 bases and J gave up 4 bases, with 8 bases separating them. Germline V gene data show CDR1 as SEHNR and CDR2 as FQNEAQ (reference sequence). Here the CDR3 reads CASSQSPYGYTF. DNA of the CDR3: TGTGCCAGCAGCCAAAGCCCCTATGGCTACACCTTC.

This clone was detected only a few times. V usage is TRBV5-1 and J usage is TRBJ1-4, with TRBD1 matching over 9 bases. This CDR3 spans 14 amino acids. Per germline, CDR1 SGHRS and CDR2 YFSETQ. The junction had 7 bases not matched to a gene; V was cut back by 3 bases and J by 10 bases. CDR3 sequence (DNA): TGCGCCAGCAGCTCAGGACAGGGGCAGGGAAAACTGTTTTTT. Residues: CASSSGQGQGKLFF.

This clone was counted at least ten times. The rearrangement uses TRBV5-4 and TRBJ2-5, with D maybe TRBD2 (5 bases). V lost 4 bases and J lost 4, with 11 bases in between. This CDR3 has 13 residues. Looked up from germline, CDR1 is SGHNT and CDR2 is YYREEE (reference sequence). DNA for the CDR3: TGTGCCAGCAGCGCAGGACTGGGAGAGACCCAGTACTTC. Translated: CASSAGLGETQYF.

This clone has only a few counts. The chain is built from TRBV6-6 and TRBJ1-1; tentative D call: TRBD1 (6 bases). The CDR3 loop spans 13 amino acids. V shed 5 bases and J shed 3 bases, with 10 bases lying between them. In germline, CDR1 is MNHNY, CDR2 SVGAGI (reference sequence). CDR3 coding DNA: TGTGCCAGCAGTCCGCAGGGGCACACTGAAGCTTTCTTT. It translates to CASSPQGHTEAFF.

In this sample, this clone turned up a few times. This rearrangement joins TRBV6-1 to TRBJ2-1, with 10 bases fitting TRBD2. In germline, CDR1 is MNHNS, CDR2 SASEGT. V lost 4 bases and J lost 8; bases outside the gene matches: 8. The CDR3 has 15 amino acids. CDR3 nucleotide sequence: TGTGCCAGCAGTGGACTAGCGGGTCGGGATGATGAGCAGTTCTTC. As protein: CASSGLAGRDDEQFF.

The chain combines TRBV7-8 with TRBJ1-2, with D hard to call. CDR1 is SGHVS, CDR2 FQNEAQ, per germline. V was cut by 5 bases and J by 8 bases, with 21 bases left in between. CDR3 length equals 15 residues. CDR3 protein: CASSGRAPVGSGYTF. CDR3 in DNA: TGTGCCAGCAGCGGCCGGGCTCCGGTTGGGTCCGGCTACACCTTC.

V usage is TRBV11-3 and J usage is TRBJ2-1, with 9 nucleotides matching TRBD1. The germline gives CDR1 SGHNT, CDR2 YENEEA. J was trimmed by 13 bases and V by 1 base; bases with no gene match: 5. The CDR3 extends over 13 amino acids. The CDR3 region is CASSLGTGDFQFF. The CDR3 region has the DNA TGTGCCAGCAGCTTAGGGACAGGGGATTTTCAGTTCTTC.

The chain links TRBV5-1 to TRBJ2-3; no clear D. The CDR3 runs to 13 residues. The germline CDR1 and CDR2 sequences are SGHRS and YFSETQ. Trimming cost V 4 bases and J 5 bases, with 11 bases left between them. CDR3 in DNA: TGCGCCAGCAGCCGGGCGGACGGAGATACGCAGTATTTT. It is translated as CASSRADGDTQYF. The full variable domain, its missing parts supplied by reference TRBV5-1 and TRBJ2-3, is KAGVTQTPRYLIKTRGQQVTLSCSPISGHRSVSWYQQTPGQGLQFLFEYFSETQRNKGNFPGRFSGRQFSNSRSEMNVSTLELGDSALYLCASSRADGDTQYFGPGTRLTVL.

This clone has ten or more counts. V usage is TRBV28 and J usage is TRBJ1-2, with TRBD1 identical over 8 bases. The CDR3 length is 14 residues. V lost 3 bases and J lost 3; bases outside the gene matches: 3. CDR1 and CDR2 (germline): MDHEN, SYDVKM. DNA of the CDR3: TGTGCCAGCAGTTTCCGGGACAGGCACTATGGCTACACCTTC. Translation: CASSFRDRHYGYTF.

The rearrangement links TRBV18 to TRBJ1-5, with 7 nucleotides matching TRBD1. This CDR3 is built from 14 residues. V was pared by 4 bases and J by 5 bases, with 5 bases of the junction left unmatched. Germline V gene sequence: CDR1 KGHSH, CDR2 LQKENI. CDR3: CASSRDRTHQPQHF. The CDR3 region has the DNA TGTGCCAGCTCACGGGACAGAACCCATCAGCCCCAGCATTTT. Complete variable domain (other parts from reference TRBV18 and TRBJ1-5): NAGVMQNPRHLVRRRGQEARLRCSPMKGHSHVYWYRQLPEEGLKFMVYLQKENIIDESGMPKERFSAEFPKEGPSILRIQQVVRGDSAAYFCASSRDRTHQPQHFGDGTRLSIL.

The table lists this clone with many counts. The V and J genes are TRBV28 and TRBJ2-2; 7 nucleotides match TRBD2. Unmatched junction bases numbered 15, after V lost 2 bases and J lost 6 bases. The length of the CDR3 is 18 residues. Germline CDR1 reads MDHEN; CDR2 reads SYDVKM. DNA of the CDR3: TGTGCCAGCAGTTTAGTGAGAAGGACTAGTCTGGTATCCGGGGAGCTGTTTTTT. Amino acids: CASSLVRRTSLVSGELFF.

This clone has just a few counts. This chain links TRBV19 with TRBJ1-5; 7 positions agree with TRBD1. The trim removed 4 bases at V and 2 bases at J, leaving 8 bases unmatched. CDR1 and CDR2 (germline): LNHDA, SQIVND (reference sequence). This CDR3 has 16 residues. The CDR3 here is CASSTPDRVRNQPQHF. CDR3 in DNA: TGTGCCAGTAGTACACCAGACAGGGTTCGCAATCAGCCCCAGCATTTT.

This clone was counted a few times. The chain joins TRBV18 to TRBJ1-5; unclear D gene. This CDR3 has 13 residues. Germline V lookup: CDR1 KGHSH, CDR2 LQKENI. Trimming took off 6 bases at V and 4 bases at J, with 10 bases between the two ends. This chain's CDR3 is CASSPGPNQPQHF. The CDR3 DNA sequence: TGTGCCAGCTCTCCAGGACCTAATCAGCCCCAGCATTTT.

CDR3 protein: CASSTAPSGPAYEQYF. The CDR3 bases are TGTGCCAGCAGTACGGCCCCTAGCGGGCCCGCCTACGAGCAGTACTTC. The chain couples TRBV27 to TRBJ2-7, with 8 bases lining up with TRBD2. The CDR3 consists of 16 residues. V was clipped by 5 bases and J by 2 bases; unmatched bases: 11. Germline CDR1 MNHEY, CDR2 SMNVEV (reference sequence).

The chain is built from TRBV28 and TRBJ1-2, with 7 bases aligning to TRBD1. The trim removed 6 bases at V and 5 bases at J, leaving 9 bases unmatched. CDR3 length equals 14 residues. Germline V gene sequence: CDR1 MDHEN, CDR2 SYDVKM. The CDR3 sequence is CASSLQGSVYGYTF. In nucleotides, the CDR3 is TGTGCCAGCAGCCTACAGGGGTCAGTGTATGGCTACACCTTC.

The V and J genes are TRBV11-1 and TRBJ2-7; 7 nucleotides line up with TRBD2. The CDR3 totals 17 residues. Germline V gene data show CDR1 as SGHAT and CDR2 as FQDESV (reference sequence). The ends lost 6 bases at V and 2 bases at J; junction bases unmatched: 16. CDR3 DNA: TGTGCCAGCAGTTTCGACAGCGTAGCGGGTTATACCTACGAGCAGTACTTC. Amino acids: CASSFDSVAGYTYEQYF.

This chain links TRBV19 with TRBJ1-6; possibly TRBD1 for D (6 bases). Germline V gene data show CDR1 as LNHDA and CDR2 as SQIVND (reference sequence). This CDR3 comprises 13 residues. V shed 7 bases and J shed 8 bases, with 12 bases lying between them. CDR3 sequence reads: CASTNRVYSPLHF. DNA of the CDR3: TGTGCCAGTACTAACAGGGTTTATTCACCCCTCCACTTT.

Only a few counts were recorded for this clone. The rearrangement uses TRBV7-9 and TRBJ1-2; no firm D call. Germline CDR1 is SEHNR and CDR2 is FQNEAQ (reference sequence). This CDR3 has 12 amino acids. V was trimmed by 3 bases and J by 3 bases, leaving 5 bases between them. The CDR3 DNA is TGTGCCAGCAGCTTCGGGGACTATGGCTACACCTTC. The encoded protein is CASSFGDYGYTF.

This clone has at least ten counts. In nucleotides, the CDR3 is TGTGCCAGCAGCCCCGGGGGCTATGGCTACACCTTC. Translated: CASSPGGYGYTF. V is TRBV14 and J is TRBJ1-2, with D possibly TRBD1 on 5 matching bases. The length of the CDR3 is 12 residues. Germline CDR1 SGHDN, CDR2 FVKESK. Trimming cost V 4 bases and J 4 bases, with 7 bases left between them.